This is a list of T cell receptor beta chains from one sample in a study of patients and donors after allogeneic stem cell transplantation. TCRdb analysed the RT-PCR reads with MiXCR anew, one entry per CDR3 protein. This table has approximately 200,000 distinct CDR3 sequences, 13% to 15% appearing once. What was sequenced was blood, either unsorted or a sorted T cell fraction (not recorded which). These receptors originate from a human donor who was either an allogeneic HSCT recipient or a stem cell or donor lymphocyte infusion donor (not recorded which). It is not recorded whose cells these are; they may come from a transplant donor. Both conserved end residues are part of each CDR3. The D gene is left open where the match is weak. Rows may omit the clone size; those that give it use once, few, many or a size class.

CDR3	DNA	D	length	J	V	size
CASSQQGASNQPQHF	TGTGCCAGCAGCCAACAGGGGGCCTCCAATCAGCCCCAGCATTTT	TRBD1	15	TRBJ1-5	TRBV7-2	many
CATRTDRYYGYTF	TGTGCCACCAGAACGGACAGATACTATGGCTACACCTTC	-	13	TRBJ1-2	TRBV6-1	few
CASTAGGTDTQYF	TGTGCCAGCACGGCGGGAGGGACAGATACGCAGTATTTT	TRBD2	13	TRBJ2-3	TRBV11-3	-
CSARVPSGRETDTQYF	TGCAGTGCTAGAGTTCCTAGCGGGAGAGAGACAGATACGCAGTATTTT	TRBD2	16	TRBJ2-3	TRBV20-1	-
CASSLASRFGPGELFF	TGCGCCAGCAGCTTGGCCAGCAGGTTTGGGCCCGGGGAGCTGTTTTTT	-	16	TRBJ2-2	TRBV5-1	many
CASSQEVGAGGLDIQYF	TGTGCCAGCAGCCAAGAAGTCGGCGCGGGAGGGCTCGACATTCAGTACTTC	TRBD2	17	TRBJ2-4	TRBV4-2	-
CATSRGLGRGITDTQYF	TGTGCCACCAGCAGAGGCCTCGGACGGGGGATCACAGATACGCAGTATTTT	-	17	TRBJ2-3	TRBV15	-
CASSFRGGILFF	TGTGCCAGCAGTTTTCGCGGAGGTATACTGTTTTTT	-	12	TRBJ1-4	TRBV12-3/TRBV12-4	many
CATLSGTGGFSGANVLTF	TGTGCCACCCTCTCCGGGACAGGGGGCTTCTCTGGGGCCAACGTCCTGACTTTC	TRBD1	18	TRBJ2-6	TRBV10-3	-
CASTESSGANVLTF	TGTGCCAGCACCGAGAGCTCTGGGGCCAACGTCCTGACTTTC	-	14	TRBJ2-6	TRBV7-2	-
CSARAKVAGVADTQYF	TGCAGTGCTAGAGCCAAGGTAGCGGGAGTGGCAGATACGCAGTATTTT	TRBD2	16	TRBJ2-3	TRBV20-1	-
CASSHYDEGQPQHF	TGTGCCAGCTCCCACTATGATGAGGGACAGCCCCAGCATTTT	-	14	TRBJ1-5	TRBV6-2/TRBV6-3	many
CASSLDSGGAVYGYTF	TGCGCCAGCAGCTTGGATTCGGGGGGTGCAGTCTATGGCTACACCTTC	-	16	TRBJ1-2	TRBV5-1	-
CASKNAGGDWGNTIYF	TGTGCCAGCAAAAACGCGGGGGGCGATTGGGGAAACACCATATATTTT	-	16	TRBJ1-3	TRBV27	-
CASSLLGGGEDTQYF	TGTGCCAGCAGCTTATTGGGCGGGGGTGAAGATACGCAGTATTTT	TRBD2	15	TRBJ2-3	TRBV5-4	many
CASSPPNSNSYEQYF	TGTGCCAGCTCACCACCGAACTCCAACTCCTACGAGCAGTACTTC	-	15	TRBJ2-7	TRBV18	many
CASSRTKSTDTQYF	TGTGCCAGCAGCCGGACGAAAAGCACAGATACGCAGTATTTT	-	14	TRBJ2-3	TRBV7-6	-
CASSLRRGPGNTIYF	TGTGCCAGTAGCCTCAGGAGAGGTCCTGGAAACACCATATATTTT	-	15	TRBJ1-3	TRBV19	few
CASSLAGEGAYEQYF	TGCGCCAGCAGCTTGGCCGGAGAGGGGGCATACGAGCAGTACTTC	TRBD1	15	TRBJ2-7	TRBV5-1	many
CASSPRLGYGYTF	TGTGCCAGCAGCCCCAGGCTTGGGTATGGCTACACCTTC	-	13	TRBJ1-2	TRBV14	few
CSVEWGNTEAFF	TGCAGCGTTGAGTGGGGTAACACTGAAGCTTTCTTT	-	12	TRBJ1-1	TRBV29-1	few
CASSRTSGGRSTDTQYF	TGTGCCAGCAGCCGGACTAGCGGGGGACGTAGCACAGATACGCAGTATTTT	TRBD2	17	TRBJ2-3	TRBV4-2	many
CSAGRGGDTEAFF	TGCAGTGCTGGCAGGGGCGGGGACACTGAAGCTTTCTTT	-	13	TRBJ1-1	TRBV20-1	many
CSANWQGRTEAFF	TGCAGTGCTAACTGGCAGGGGCGCACTGAAGCTTTCTTT	-	13	TRBJ1-1	TRBV20-1	many
CASSLESGRAYNEQFF	TGTGCCAGCAGCTTAGAATCCGGGAGGGCCTACAATGAGCAGTTCTTC	TRBD2	16	TRBJ2-1	TRBV7-2	few
CASSQVNLVTTDTQYF	TGCGCCAGCAGCCAAGTAAACCTGGTAACCACAGATACGCAGTATTTT	-	16	TRBJ2-3	TRBV4-1	-
CATLDRDSNYGYTF	TGTGCCACCCTCGACAGGGACTCTAACTATGGCTACACCTTC	TRBD1	14	TRBJ1-2	TRBV10-3	-
CATSRDGPQALRNEQYF	TGTGCCACCAGCAGAGATGGGCCGCAGGCCCTCAGGAACGAGCAGTACTTC	-	17	TRBJ2-7	TRBV15	few
CASGVRDLGSGANVLTF	TGTGCCAGCGGGGTCAGAGACCTGGGGTCTGGGGCCAACGTCCTGACTTTC	-	17	TRBJ2-6	TRBV9	-
CASTMGRGGSADTQYF	TGCGCCAGCACAATGGGTCGGGGCGGCTCCGCAGATACGCAGTATTTT	-	16	TRBJ2-3	TRBV5-1	many
CATSGRLAGTGELFF	TGTGCCACCAGCGGCCGACTAGCGGGGACCGGGGAGCTGTTTTTT	TRBD2	15	TRBJ2-2	TRBV15	many
CASRRVGGALNQPQHF	TGTGCCAGCAGGCGGGTCGGGGGAGCCCTCAATCAGCCCCAGCATTTT	-	16	TRBJ1-5	TRBV2	few
CASSQIEGNTGELFF	TGCGCCAGCAGCCAGATCGAGGGGAACACCGGGGAGCTGTTTTTT	-	15	TRBJ2-2	TRBV5-1	-
CASSLRNSYEQYF	TGTGCCAGCAGCTTGAGAAATTCCTACGAGCAGTACTTC	-	13	TRBJ2-7	TRBV5-4	few
CASSRTSDTDTQYF	TGTGCCAGCAGTCGGACTAGCGACACAGATACGCAGTATTTT	TRBD2	14	TRBJ2-3	TRBV6-2/TRBV6-3	-
CASSMSGANVLTF	TGTGCCAGCAGTATGTCTGGGGCCAACGTCCTGACTTTC	-	13	TRBJ2-6	TRBV6-4	-
CASSLSRDETQYF	TGTGCCAGCAGCTTAAGCAGGGATGAGACCCAGTACTTC	-	13	TRBJ2-5	TRBV7-3	many
CASSRRQRADTGELFF	TGCGCCAGCAGCAGAAGACAGCGGGCTGACACCGGGGAGCTGTTTTTT	-	16	TRBJ2-2	TRBV5-1	-
CASSQDVGGYYEQYF	TGTGCCAGCAGCCAAGACGTCGGGGGATACTACGAGCAGTACTTC	-	15	TRBJ2-7	TRBV14	few
CATSDSARGAEQYF	TGTGCCACCAGTGATTCGGCAAGGGGCGCCGAGCAGTACTTC	-	14	TRBJ2-7	TRBV24-1	many
CSVRAGAAGEQYF	TGCAGCGTCAGGGCAGGGGCAGCGGGGGAGCAGTACTTC	-	13	TRBJ2-7	TRBV29-1	-
CSADRLAGGPYNEQFF	TGCAGTGCCGACCGACTAGCGGGAGGACCCTACAATGAGCAGTTCTTC	TRBD2	16	TRBJ2-1	TRBV20-1	many
CASSYSGRNPFVSYNEQFF	TGTGCCAGCAGTTACTCTGGTCGGAACCCGTTCGTATCTTACAATGAGCAGTTCTTC	-	19	TRBJ2-1	TRBV6-2/TRBV6-3	few
CSTKRDKNTEAFF	TGCAGTACAAAAAGGGATAAGAACACTGAAGCTTTCTTT	-	13	TRBJ1-1	TRBV20-1	many
CASREGAGPQHF	TGTGCCAGTAGGGAGGGCGCCGGGCCCCAGCATTTT	-	12	TRBJ1-5	TRBV19	few
CASPKGSVRGYEQYF	TGTGCCAGCCCCAAGGGCAGCGTAAGGGGCTACGAGCAGTACTTC	-	15	TRBJ2-7	TRBV21-1	few
CASSLAYSGTGDFGELFF	TGTGCCAGCAGTTTAGCGTACTCCGGGACAGGGGACTTCGGGGAGCTGTTTTTT	TRBD1	18	TRBJ2-2	TRBV12-3/TRBV12-4	few
CASSGDRALSGTTIYF	TGTGCCAGCAGCGGTGACAGGGCTCTCTCTGGAACCACCATATATTTT	TRBD1	16	TRBJ1-3	TRBV5-5	-
CASRAVGGGTEAFF	TGTGCCAGCAGGGCGGTAGGGGGAGGCACTGAAGCTTTCTTT	-	14	TRBJ1-1	TRBV2	-
CASSRLTGGAGNTIYF	TGTGCCAGCAGCCGGCTGACAGGGGGGGCTGGAAACACCATATATTTT	TRBD1	16	TRBJ1-3	TRBV3-1	-
CASGKGGYEQYF	TGTGCCAGCGGTAAAGGGGGCTACGAGCAGTACTTC	-	12	TRBJ2-7	TRBV3-1	-